These T cell receptor beta chains were read from a single sample in a study of cytomegalovirus exposure and HLA in healthy donors. Some clones are missing from TCRdb's copy, which holds only in-frame ones; the method was immunoSEQ multiplex PCR. The sample lists about 160,000 clones, 81% occurring once. Sequenced input: PBMCs. The receptors here all came from a man between 45 and 60 years old in good health and CMV-seropositive. CDR3s leave out the opening cysteine and the closing phenylalanine or tryptophan.

v_gene	len	j_gene	CDR3aa
TRBV9	11	TRBJ1-1	ASSIYTGAEAF
TRBV28	12	TRBJ1-2	ASSPYRADYGYT
TRBV7-2	13	TRBJ1-5	ASSPDRASNQPQH
TRBV19	14	TRBJ1-5	ASSISRTGNNQPQH
TRBV9	18	TRBJ2-6	ASSGPGQGVSSAGANVLT
TRBV5-1	13	TRBJ1-1	ASSLAGQPNTEAF
TRBV9	12	TRBJ2-1	ASSATSGFNEQF
TRBV6-5	11	TRBJ1-1	ATNKQGSTEAF
TRBV27	12	TRBJ2-7	ASSKGTSAGEQY
TRBV7-2	14	TRBJ2-1	ASSFRVGLAGQKQF
TRBV19	12	TRBJ2-7	ASSTRQGGWEQY
TRBV10-3	7	TRBJ2-7	AISLEQY
TRBV7-9	12	TRBJ2-5	ASRVYEGQETQY
TRBV15	14	TRBJ1-5	ATSRGRGGISQPQH
TRBV2	10	TRBJ1-2	ASSEQVDGYT
TRBV9	12	TRBJ1-5	ASSVSSSNQPQH
TRBV4-1	14	TRBJ2-3	ASSQSIAGVADTQY
TRBV11-2	12	TRBJ2-2	ASKQDRGPGELF
TRBV16	12	TRBJ2-3	ASSEGGRTDTQY
TRBV18	13	TRBJ2-5	ASSPRQGSGETQY
TRBV5-6	9	TRBJ2-5	ASSLRETQY
TRBV14	13	TRBJ2-2	ASSRLEAWRGELF
TRBV9	11	TRBJ1-2	ASSVTGAYGYT
TRBV6-1	11	TRBJ1-1	ASKIQGTTEAF
TRBV7-2	14	TRBJ1-1	ASSSVMRGLNTEAF
TRBV30	10	TRBJ2-7	AWSTGGYEQY
TRBV6-5	12	TRBJ2-7	ASRLTGAVYEQY
TRBV6-1	12	TRBJ1-1	ASTIRGGNTEAF
TRBV6-5	12	TRBJ1-1	ASKKRTENTEAF
TRBV18	12	TRBJ2-7	ASSPPGLRGEQY
TRBV27	11	TRBJ1-1	ASSLGRGTEAF
TRBV29-1	12	TRBJ2-1	SVTFRGGHNEQF
TRBV5-1	11	TRBJ2-7	ASSQDRPEEQY
TRBV5-6	14	TRBJ2-2	ASSLGDRGFTGELF
TRBV7-3	12	TRBJ1-1	ASSARSQDTEAF
TRBV5-1	14	TRBJ2-2	ASSFPGGTNTGELF
TRBV7-9	11	TRBJ1-2	ASSSDRVLGYT
TRBV28	11	TRBJ2-4	ASSLDGRSIQY
TRBV29-1	9	TRBJ1-2	SVAQAYGYT
TRBV30	10	TRBJ1-1	AWNRGRTEAF
TRBV5-4	12	TRBJ1-2	ASSKTVLNYGYT
TRBV30	12	TRBJ1-6	ASNKDRGLSPLH
TRBV6-6	11	TRBJ1-4	ASREGASEKLF
TRBV28	11	TRBJ2-3	ASSLGGVDTQY
TRBV10-2	15	TRBJ2-6	ASSRRDRQPGANVLT
TRBV4-1	14	TRBJ1-2	ASSQVPGAANYGYT
TRBV7-2	12	TRBJ2-5	ASSLGDLQETQY
TRBV9	12	TRBJ2-1	ASSVVDSHNEQF
TRBV28	13	TRBJ1-4	ASSLWGQGVEKLF
TRBV7-2	14	TRBJ1-2	ASSLVSRDSNYGYT
TRBV30	12	TRBJ2-2	AWNRGTNTGELF
TRBV7-2	12	TRBJ2-5	ASSPRRGGETQY
TRBV5-4	13	TRBJ1-1	ASSSWSQMNTEAF
TRBV27	12	TRBJ2-3	ASSFQLAGGWVW
TRBV10-3	11	TRBJ2-7	AISELTSYEQY
TRBV25-1	13	TRBJ2-3	ASSEDREPTDTQY